The following is a T cell receptor (beta chain) sequence with its context. Germline V lookup: CDR1 MDHEN, CDR2 SYDVKM. The V gene end was trimmed by 5 bases and the J gene end by 5 bases; junction bases not matched to a gene: 8. CDR3 size: 14 residues. The sample is drawn from a study of T cell changes during pregnancy in multiple sclerosis. Data came from immunoSEQ multiplex PCR; TCRdb stores just in-frame clones and leaves some out. Of about 40,000 clones in the sample, roughly 88% were seen once. This sequence joins TRBV28 and TRBJ1-1, with 7 bases lining up with TRBD1. The receptor's source is a female donor with multiple sclerosis, enrolled in a pregnancy study. Sequences were obtained from PBMCs (not recorded whether the cells were cultured). CDR3 coding DNA: TGTGCCAGCAGTCCAGGGGGGGCGAGAACTGAAGCTTTCTTT. Amino acids: CASSPGGARTEAFF.